This T cell receptor beta chain was sequenced in a study of monozygotic twins with inflammatory bowel disease. Whole-study results and caveats: IBD patients shared fewer clonotypes with other individuals than healthy twins, especially patients with disease activity signs.

As concerns this clonotype: The antigen is not known.

CDR3 length: 14 residues. Looked up from germline, CDR1 is SQVTM and CDR2 is ANQGSEA. TCRdb processed the 5' RACE reads again and assigns one entry to each CDR3 protein, with no DNA. This table lists about 330,000 distinct CDR3 sequences. This clonotype originated in a human donor with ulcerative colitis or Crohn's disease, or a healthy co-twin of an affected twin (not recorded which). The V call is TRBV29-1, the J call TRBJ2-7. Sequencing was done on a sample of blood. CDR3 sequence: CSVEDEWDSYEQYF.